The present entry profiles one T cell receptor beta chain with its context. It has no known antigen specificity. The input lacks base qualities; no much larger clone sits a single base away. The data were taken from a study of cytomegalovirus exposure and HLA in healthy donors (TCRdb year 2017). Some background on the complete study: In an earlier analysis of roughly 590 of the donors, roughly 300 Gb of sequence data and 90 million to 120 million unique TCR beta sequences from roughly 180 million T cells were reported. Approximately 300 gigabases of sequencing data and tens of millions of unique TCR sequences were included in an early release covering about 600 HLA-typed donors. Among the approximately 430 genotyped donors, about 85% belonged to the genetic ancestry cluster associated with self-reported Caucasian donors. The study was designed to test whether signatures of past pathogen exposure could be identified by cataloging public T cell receptors. The study used immunosequencing to profile the T cell repertoires of 666 subjects and linked those repertoires to cytomegalovirus serostatus. In addition to the first cohort of 650 to 750 subjects, a separate validation cohort of 100 to 150 different subjects was used. High-throughput TCR immunosequencing, statistical association of individual TCRs with disease status, and machine learning were combined to predict cytomegalovirus infection status. A later analysis re-examined previously published TCR beta repertoires from just over 650 donors and added high-resolution HLA genotyping to investigate patterns of TCR occurrence. In the later analysis, no new phenotypic data were used to find candidate immune exposures; instead, reliance was placed on TCR beta sequences and their occurrence across donors. An earlier analysis of 500 to 650 of the donors applied high-throughput TCR beta sequencing to assess whether each TCR beta V gene segment acted as functional or pseudogenic. Donor age, sex, ethnicity and CMV serostatus were compiled together with the repertoire data. Genome-wide SNP genotypes for about three fifths of the 666 donors were used in a later genetic analysis, which treated that subset as a discovery cohort. All discovery cohort repertoires had been generated using a single sequencing platform. HLA typing included class I and class II loci at four-digit resolution. The number of donors typed differed by locus, with 629-630 for A, B, C, DRB1 and DQB1, over 500 for DQA1, under 610 for DPA1, and 472 for DPB1. Because of strong linkage in the cohort, five DR-DQ haplotypes were treated as single units for association and clustering. Among about 400 genotyped donors of the cohort, an average of about 240,000 unique TCR beta nucleotide sequences was sequenced per donor, of which 15% to 20% were non-productive. General study outcomes and caveats: In an earlier analysis of several hundred of the donors, most TCR beta V segments were observed in productive rearrangements about 90% or about 30% of the time, broadly matching IMGT annotations. Because some donors lacked HLA typing at each locus, the association tests relied only on the typed subset. The sequencing pipeline was judged likely to have produced a cluster of highly shared sequence variants as a technical artifact. Linkage disequilibrium might explain the correlated functional status among segregating V segments, but an unknown experimental factor could not be ruled out. The earlier analysis of approximately 560 of the donors excluded seventeen rarely observed V segments, including chromosome 9 orphons, because counts were too low. This cohort had only TCR beta chains sequenced, and the lack of alpha or paired-chain data limited which features could be detected. Presence/absence analyses assumed roughly uniform sequencing depth across donors, an assumption that may not hold. The classifier was reported to diagnose cytomegalovirus status with high specificity and sensitivity in both the original and validation cohorts. According to a later genetic analysis, donors in an Asian-associated ancestry cluster had fewer N-insertions in productive TCRs than the roughly 700-donor mean. It was suggested by the authors that the approach could potentially be generalized to other disease states and immunological phenotypes. In a later analysis, HLA-associated TCR beta chains were found to be more clonally expanded and to have lower generation probabilities than equally common non-associated chains. Assigning TCR associations to individual alleles was difficult when HLA alleles, especially DR and DQ, strongly co-occurred. Across donors, most TCR sequences were observed very rarely, whereas some public TCRs were present in many individuals. A later analysis found that most CMV-associated TCR beta chains appeared HLA-restricted, with HLA associations seemingly driven largely by CMV exposure. Because the 87-base-pair reads could not distinguish some IMGT-functional V segments, including TRBV6-2 and TRBV6-3, those segments were excluded. Immune exposure information for the cohort was limited to CMV serostatus. Several of the top co-occurrence clusters appeared to be linked to parvovirus B19, influenza, CMV and Epstein-Barr virus, according to a later analysis. A further reported finding was that TCR beta sequences accurately predicted the HLA-A and HLA-B alleles for most subjects in the first cohort. The study listed 164 TCR beta chains as associated with cytomegalovirus. A later genetic analysis associated a missense DCLRE1C variant with V-gene and J-gene trimming of TCR beta chains, and an independent cohort replicated the association. A later analysis associated about 17,000 TCR beta sequences with specific HLA alleles at a false discovery rate of 0.05. In vitro tests confirmed that a few of the cytomegalovirus-associated TCR beta chains recognize cytomegalovirus antigens. In a later analysis, the rate of TCR association differed among HLA loci, with DRB1 alleles having the most associated TCRs and HLA-C alleles having the fewest.

The library was generated by the immunoSEQ multiplex PCR assay. For the multiplex PCR, a mixture combining 60 forward primers for TCR Vbeta segments and 13 reverse primers for TCR Jbeta segments was used. A multiplex PCR assay on genomic DNA amplified the CDR3 region of rearranged TCR beta genes. The Illumina HiSeq System was used to sequence the amplified TCR beta libraries as 87-base-pair reads. On the authors' methods: Across the 670 or so repertoires, a later analysis counted some 81 million unique TCR beta chains, roughly 11 million of which were shared by at least two donors. To remove PCR and sequencing errors, raw reads were error-corrected and collapsed into unique sequences using a nearest-neighbor algorithm that merged closely related sequences. To assign V, D and J gene segments, CDR3 sequences were aligned to IMGT reference sequences. Each retained sequence needed at least a six-nucleotide match to both a V gene segment and a J gene segment. A rearrangement counted as productive if the CDR3 had no stop codons and remained in frame with V and J, and every other rearrangement counted as non-productive. Following IMGT convention, CDR3 was defined as the stretch from the second conserved V-encoded cysteine up to the conserved J-encoded phenylalanine. The earlier analysis of roughly 590 of the donors excluded sequences that lacked an unambiguous match to a single V gene segment. In an earlier analysis of 587 of the donors, V segments were called functional above 56.7% productive rearrangements and were called segregating when the between-donor standard deviation exceeded 5%. To diagnose cytomegalovirus status from the catalog of TCR beta chain sequences, a statistical classification framework was built. In a later analysis, V and J genes were assigned by comparing TCR nucleotide sequences against IMGT/GENE-DB human TR gene sequences. In a later analysis, CDR3 sequences and most-parsimonious VDJ recombination scenarios were assigned using the TCRdist pipeline. In a later analysis, each TCR beta chain was defined by its CDR3 amino acid sequence together with its V-gene family, and reads without a unique V-gene family were excluded. A later analysis removed 500 to 650 highly shared, low-generation-probability nucleotide sequences to deal with suspected cross-contamination and a sequencing artifact. In a later analysis, a clonal expansion index was calculated for each public chain from normalized within-repertoire ranks of inferred template counts. Generation probabilities in a later analysis came from a VDJ recombination model fitted to out-of-frame rearrangements, and those results were checked against IGoR. In a later analysis, TCR-TCR, TCR-HLA and TCR-CMV co-occurrence was scored with hypergeometric tests, and a repertoire-size bias correction was applied to TCR pairs. False discovery rates were estimated in a later analysis by permuting HLA or CMV assignments 20 times. In a later analysis, co-occurring TCRs were grouped using DBSCAN, and TCRdist sequence similarity was added for clustering within HLA-allele-positive subsets. Repertoires with fewer than 30,000 or more than 120,000 public chains, plus five repertoires with anomalous nucleotide sharing, were excluded from co-occurrence clustering. Imported from immuneACCESS, the table was reduced by TCRdb to in-frame sequences with V and J called. These copies leave out some clones; in studies compared against another copy, an unresolved V gene accounts for under half, and the cause of the remainder is not known. V, J and clone size reflect that table, while D and trimming were determined from the DNA. The sample data list about 180,000 clones, and more than 70% of these were observed just once. In total, the top ten clones hold 0.35% to 0.45% of the sample.

The cohort was made up of 500 to 850 healthy bone marrow donors. Cohort members were all nominally healthy when sampled, although unrecorded immune exposures were likely present. The donor was CMV seronegative and was included in the group of several hundred seronegative cohort members. Every donor gave a peripheral blood sample, and the peripheral blood mononuclear cells from that sample were used for TCR beta sequencing. Genomic DNA was extracted from the blood cell samples with the Qiagen DNeasy Blood Extraction Kit. V was cut back by 3 bases and J by 4 bases, leaving a gap of 20 bases between them. CDR1 and CDR2, looked up from the germline V gene, are SGHDT and YYEEEE. Counted from cysteine to phenylalanine, this CDR3 has 17 amino acids. The CDR3 DNA has 51 bases and is translated from base 1.

The chain joins TRBV5-6 to TRBJ2-1, with TRBD1 perhaps the D gene, on 5 matching bases. Material for sequencing was PBMCs. The TCR comes from a boy aged 2 to 10 in good health and CMV-seronegative. The bases read TGTGCCAGCAGCTCGAAAGAAGGGGATCCGGTTTACAATGAGCAGTTCTTC. This codes for CASSSKEGDPVYNEQFF.